This paragraph covers one TCR beta chain sequence. Antigen: not known. Profiling relied on immunoSEQ multiplex PCR, and the TCRdb table lists in-frame clones only, not all of them. The sample has approximately 120,000 clones, over 65% seen once. This CDR3 comprises 15 residues. V lost 3 bases and J lost 3, with 12 bases in between. Germline V gene sequence: CDR1 MNHEY, CDR2 SMNVEV (reference sequence). The record originates from a study of shared clonotypes between healthy human individuals. Study-level information: Per donor, three plates held CD4 naive cells, three held CD4 memory, two held CD8 naive and one held CD8 memory.

Recent vaccinations or acute infections were absent in the healthy HIV-negative adult donors. Study-wide results and caveats: Read depth was anticipated to influence clonotype sharing among donors.

The material sequenced was memory CD8+ T cells sorted from blood. Subset reported: CD45RO+ cells pooled with CCR7-negative TemRA cells. V usage is TRBV27 and J usage is TRBJ2-1; D gene ambiguous. The receptor was derived from a woman aged 25-40 years in good health. CDR3 nucleotide sequence: TGTGCCAGCAGTTTTTATTTGGCGTTCTACAATGAGCAGTTCTTC. Amino acid sequence: CASSFYLAFYNEQFF.